The 31 T cell receptor beta chains below were found in one sample sequenced in a study of regulatory T cells in long-lasting Graves disease. Combining iRepertoire HTBI primers with Arm-PCR of CDR3 regions, the authors built TCR beta libraries. TCRdb processed the multiplex PCR reads anew with MiXCR; each CDR3 protein has one entry. The data hold fewer than 400,000 distinct CDR3 sequences, with about 20% observed a single time. Time point of the sample: persistent/refractory GD, antithyroid drugs over 5 years with positive TRAb. Researchers made the TCR library from RNA that was extracted from PBMCs. The sequencing used peripheral blood mononuclear cells (PBMCs), collected when the disease was refractory, from a patient treated with antithyroid drugs. These receptors originate from a female donor with Graves disease.

This clonotype was picked up many times. A junction end diverges from the germline sequence, so it may reflect a read error. This CDR3 reads CAINPGAGPSCF. CDR3 DNA sequence: TGTGCCATCAATCCCGGAGCGGGTCCCAGTTGCTTC. The rearrangement links TRBV10-3 to TRBJ2-5; possibly TRBD2 for D (6 bases). The CDR3 totals 12 residues. Germline V gives CDR1 ENHRY, CDR2 SYGVKD.

This clonotype was observed a few times. This chain links TRBV7-9 with TRBJ2-7, with TRBD2 as a possible D gene (5 bases). Germline CDR1 and CDR2: SEHNR and FQNEAQ (reference sequence). The CDR3 runs to 16 residues. Deletions cut 4 bases from V and 1 base from J, with 17 bases between. The CDR3 loop is CASSYPGERTSYEQYF. CDR3 in DNA: TGTGCCAGCAGCTATCCTGGGGAGCGGACGTCCTACGAGCAGTACTTC.

A single count supports this clonotype. A clone one base away is much larger, so this may be a read error. The CDR3 does not close with the conserved phenylalanine or tryptophan, likely indicating a read error. The J gene is TRBJ1-2, the V gene TRBV7-9; the match to TRBD1 covers 10 bases. Unmatched junction bases numbered 19, after V lost 5 bases and J lost 4 bases. There are 19 residues in the CDR3. Germline CDR1 and CDR2: SEHNR and FQNEAQ (reference sequence). The CDR3 loop is CASSVGPPRQGAQSYGYTL. In DNA form, the CDR3 reads TGTGCCAGCAGCGTAGGACCTCCGCGACAGGGGGCGCAGAGCTATGGCTACACCCTC.

To note about this clonotype: A junction boundary mismatches the germline segment, possibly from a read error. This chain links TRBV20-1 with TRBJ1-6; D is unclear. The germline V gene has CDR1 DFQATT and CDR2 SNEGSKA (reference sequence). The CDR3 sequence is 15 residues long. CDR3 in DNA: TGCAGTGTTAGAGATCTTAATGGGGAAAATTCACCCCTCCACTTT. Protein sequence: CSVRDLNGENSPLHF.

This clonotype has just one count. The chain uses TRBV20-1 and TRBJ2-7; D is undetermined. Germline CDR1 and CDR2: DFQATT and SNEGSKA (reference sequence). The CDR3 is 13 amino acids. V lost 5 bases and J lost 2, with 13 bases in between. This chain's CDR3 is CSAELGSTYEQYF. The CDR3 DNA reads TGCAGTGCTGAATTGGGCAGCACCTACGAGCAGTACTTC.

This clonotype was seen at least ten times. This chain connects TRBV3-1 to TRBJ2-7; perhaps TRBD1 as D (7 bases). Deletions cut 4 bases from V and 1 base from J, with 17 bases between. Germline V gene sequence: CDR1 LGHDT, CDR2 YNNKEL (reference sequence). CDR3 length: 16 amino acids. Here the CDR3 DNA reads TGTGCCAGCAGCCTCCCCCGCGGGGACAGTTCCTACGAGCAGTACTTC. It yields the protein CASSLPRGDSSYEQYF.

This clonotype was observed a few times. V and J are TRBV20-1 and TRBJ2-5; a weak D match, TRBD1 (6 bases). CDR3 length: 15 residues. Germline V gene sequence: CDR1 DFQATT, CDR2 SNEGSKA (reference sequence). Trimming removed 6 bases at V and 5 bases at J, with 22 bases between. CDR3 amino acids: CSAHSGTAQGETQYF. DNA of the CDR3: TGCAGTGCACACTCCGGGACCGCCCAGGGGGAGACCCAGTACTTC.

The rearrangement links TRBV19 to TRBJ1-1; D is undetermined. CDR3 size: 13 residues. V gave up 4 bases and J gave up 6 bases, with 12 bases separating them. Germline V lookup: CDR1 LNHDA, CDR2 SQIVND (reference sequence). The CDR3 DNA is TGTGCCAGTAGTACCGACTGGGAGTCTGAAGCTTTCTTT. Translated: CASSTDWESEAFF.

V usage is TRBV27 and J usage is TRBJ2-7; 10 bases fit TRBD2. J was trimmed by 0 bases and V by 6 bases; bases with no gene match: 5. This CDR3 region has 15 residues. The germline CDR1 and CDR2 sequences are MNHEY and SMNVEV (reference sequence). CDR3 bases: TGTGCCAGCAGAAGGACTAGCGGCCTCTCCTACGAGCAGTACTTC. Protein product: CASRRTSGLSYEQYF.

The V and J genes are TRBV5-6 and TRBJ1-4; 8 nucleotides align to TRBD1. CDR1 and CDR2 from the germline V gene are SGHDT and YYEEEE. Unmatched junction bases numbered 13, after V lost 5 bases and J lost 7 bases. CDR3 length: 16 amino acids. CDR3 loop: CASSFSDGTGGEKLFF. CDR3 bases: TGTGCCAGCAGTTTTTCAGACGGGACAGGAGGTGAAAAACTGTTTTTT.

At least ten counts were recorded for this clonotype. CDR3 DNA sequence: TGTGCCAGCAGTTTATCGGGATTCAATCAGCCCCAGCATTTT. It encodes CASSLSGFNQPQHF. The V call is TRBV12-3 or TRBV12-4, the J call TRBJ1-5; D not resolved. The length of the CDR3 is 14 residues. Trimming removed 2 bases from V and 3 bases from J, with 8 bases in between.

The chain recombines TRBV2 with TRBJ1-1; D unresolved. The germline V gene encodes CDR1 SNHLY and CDR2 FYNNEI. This CDR3 is 18 amino acids long. Trimming shortened V by 5 bases and J by 4 bases, and 26 bases separated the two germline ends. The CDR3 protein is CASSTYGPREVWGTEAFF. The CDR3 nucleotides read TGTGCCAGCAGTACCTACGGCCCCCGGGAGGTCTGGGGCACTGAAGCTTTCTTT.

This clonotype was counted a few times. The chain is built from TRBV28 and TRBJ2-3, with 7 bases matching TRBD1. Germline CDR1 and CDR2: MDHEN and SYDVKM. Losses at the gene ends were 6 bases for V and 4 bases for J; bases not matched to a gene: 19. This CDR3 comprises 18 residues. The CDR3: CASSSSEGTAPWADTQYF. The CDR3 DNA reads TGTGCCAGCAGCTCTAGTGAGGGGACAGCTCCTTGGGCAGATACGCAGTATTTT.

This clonotype was seen ten or more times. The chain has TRBV20-1 and TRBJ2-5, with 9 bases fitting TRBD2. V was pared by 3 bases and J by 5 bases, with 7 bases of the junction left unmatched. This CDR3 has 14 amino acids. Germline-derived CDR1 and CDR2 are DFQATT and SNEGSKA (reference sequence). The DNA for the CDR3 is TGCAGTGCTAGCTTTAGCGGGAGTTGGGAGACCCAGTACTTC. Its translation is CSASFSGSWETQYF.

This clonotype was counted ten times or more. The chain recombines TRBV28 with TRBJ2-5; D possibly matches TRBD1 or TRBD2 (5 bases each). V dropped 5 bases and J dropped 5 bases, with 15 bases sitting between them. Germline V CDR1 and CDR2: MDHEN, SYDVKM. The CDR3 spans 14 residues. The CDR3 protein is CASSRPQGRETQYF. The CDR3 DNA is TGTGCCAGCAGTAGGCCTCAGGGACGGGAGACCCAGTACTTC.

In this sample, this clonotype turned up a few times. V is TRBV13 and J is TRBJ1-1; TRBD1 might be the D (5 bases). V was trimmed by 2 bases and J by 3 bases, leaving 13 bases between them. Germline assignment: CDR1 PRHDT and CDR2 FYEKMQ (reference sequence). The length of the CDR3 is 15 residues. The CDR3 spells CASSLNLGVYTEAFF. The CDR3 DNA reads as TGTGCCAGCAGCTTAAATCTGGGGGTATACACTGAAGCTTTCTTT.

CDR3 nucleotide sequence: TGCAGCGTTGAAGACAGGGGAGCTTTCTTT. Residues: CSVEDRGAFF. The genes are TRBV29-1 and TRBJ1-1; a weak D match, TRBD1 (6 bases). Between the trimmed V and J ends, which lost 0 bases and 10 bases, there was a span of 6 bases. Germline CDR1 reads SQVTM; CDR2 reads ANQGSEA. This CDR3 has 10 residues. Looking up the rest from reference TRBV29-1 and TRBJ1-1 gives the full variable domain: SAVISQKPSRDICQRGTSLTIQCQVDSQVTMMFWYRQQPGQSLTLIATANQGSEATYESGFVIDKFPISRPNLTFSTLTVSNMSPEDSSIYLCSVEDRGAFFGQGTRLTVV.

As concerns this clonotype: A single base separates this from a much larger clone, so it may be a read error. This chain joins TRBV30 and TRBJ1-1; D not certain. The CDR3 totals 13 residues. The V gene's germline CDR1 is GTSNPN and CDR2 SVGIG (reference sequence). V lost 3 bases and J 5 bases, leaving 13 bases between the germline ends. The CDR3 region has the DNA TGTGCCTGGAGGGATAATTTGGGAACTGAAGCTTTCTTT. It is translated as CAWRDNLGTEAFF. The full variable domain, rest sourced from reference TRBV30 and TRBJ1-1, is SQTIHQWPATLVQPVGSPLSLECTVEGTSNPNLYWYRQAAGRGLQLLFYSVGIGQISSEVPQNLSASRPQDRQFILSSKKLLLSDSGFYLCAWRDNLGTEAFFGQGTRLTVV.

There are many counts of this clonotype. The rearrangement joins TRBV28 to TRBJ1-1; the match to TRBD1 covers 12 bases. CDR1 and CDR2 (germline): MDHEN, SYDVKM. Unmatched junction bases numbered 10, after V lost 3 bases and J lost 5 bases. This CDR3 is built from 17 residues. Here the CDR3 DNA reads TGTGCCAGCAGTTTGATTATGGGACAGGGGGCAAGGACTGAAGCTTTCTTT. Amino acid sequence: CASSLIMGQGARTEAFF.

This clonotype was observed a few times. This rearrangement joins TRBV29-1 to TRBJ2-2; unclear D gene. The germline V gene encodes CDR1 SQVTM and CDR2 ANQGSEA. The V end lost 7 bases, the J end lost 1 base, and 7 bases lay between the germline ends. CDR3 size: 12 residues. DNA for the CDR3: TGCAGCGCTACAGAGAACACCGGGGAGCTGTTTTTT. Translation: CSATENTGELFF.

This clonotype appeared many times. This sequence joins TRBV20-1 and TRBJ2-5; 15 nucleotides align to TRBD2. The CDR3 is 16 amino acids. With V trimmed by 6 bases and J by 5 bases, 10 bases remained unmatched. In germline, CDR1 is DFQATT, CDR2 SNEGSKA (reference sequence). DNA of the CDR3: TGCAGTGCGCCCCGGGGGACTAGCGGGAGGAGGGAGACCCAGTACTTC. It codes for CSAPRGTSGRRETQYF.

In this sample, this clonotype turned up many times. The chain is built from TRBV29-1 and TRBJ1-5, with D possibly TRBD1 on 6 matching bases. V gave up 4 bases and J gave up 6 bases, with 16 bases separating them. CDR3 length equals 14 residues. The V gene's germline CDR1 is SQVTM and CDR2 ANQGSEA. CDR3 nucleotide sequence: TGCAGCGTTGTGTCCGGGGAAGGGGGTCAGCCCCAGCATTTT. The encoded protein is CSVVSGEGGQPQHF.

The gene calls are TRBV7-9 and TRBJ1-2, with D possibly TRBD1 on 5 matching bases. This CDR3 contains 15 residues. Germline CDR1 and CDR2: SEHNR and FQNEAQ (reference sequence). The V end lost 3 bases, the J end lost 6 bases, and 17 bases lay between the germline ends. The CDR3 region has the DNA TGTGCCAGCAGCTTCCCGGGACGGGGCTATGATGGCTACACCTTC. Translation: CASSFPGRGYDGYTF.

This clonotype was observed a handful of times. The V call is TRBV29-1, the J call TRBJ2-5, with 7 bases matching TRBD1. Per the germline V gene, CDR1 is SQVTM and CDR2 is ANQGSEA. This CDR3 has 14 amino acids. The ends lost 4 bases at V and 3 bases at J; junction bases unmatched: 8. The CDR3 DNA sequence: TGCAGCGTTGCCGGGACAGTGCGAAAAGAGACCCAGTACTTC. Its translation is CSVAGTVRKETQYF.

This clonotype has just a few counts. The chain links TRBV19 to TRBJ2-2; D gene unclear. This CDR3 has 12 amino acids. V lost 2 bases and J lost 7, with 5 bases in between. The germline CDR1 and CDR2 sequences are LNHDA and SQIVND (reference sequence). The CDR3 reads CASSIPDGELFF. The CDR3, as DNA: TGTGCCAGTAGTATACCCGACGGGGAGCTGTTTTTT.

This clonotype was found many times. V gene TRBV6-2 or TRBV6-3 combines with J gene TRBJ2-1, with 13 positions matching TRBD2. CDR3 length equals 15 residues. J was trimmed by 7 bases and V by 5 bases; bases with no gene match: 5. CDR1 is MNHEY, CDR2 SVGEGT, per germline. CDR3 region: CASSKLAGGRNEQFF. CDR3 DNA sequence: TGTGCCAGCAGTAAACTAGCGGGAGGGCGGAATGAGCAGTTCTTC.

This clonotype was observed a few times. V gene TRBV29-1 combines with J gene TRBJ2-5; possibly TRBD2 for D (6 bases). The CDR3 is 13 amino acids. In germline, CDR1 is SQVTM, CDR2 ANQGSEA. Trimming stripped 2 bases from V and 7 bases from J, with 14 bases between. The CDR3 DNA reads TGCAGCGTTGAAAGGGACTTCAGAACGACCCAGTACTTC. Its translation: CSVERDFRTTQYF.

V and J are TRBV12-3 or TRBV12-4 and TRBJ1-1; D might be TRBD1 (6 bases). The ends were cut back, 1 base at V and 5 bases at J, with 17 bases in the middle. The CDR3 runs to 16 residues. CDR3 region: CASSLGRGAGRTEAFF. CDR3 nucleotides: TGTGCCAGCAGTTTAGGCCGGGGGGCAGGGAGGACTGAAGCTTTCTTT.

This clonotype was recorded at least ten times. V gene TRBV20-1 combines with J gene TRBJ2-5; 9 bases line up with TRBD2. Germline lookup yields CDR1 DFQATT and CDR2 SNEGSKA (reference sequence). V was pared by 3 bases and J by 6 bases, with 8 bases of the junction left unmatched. There are 14 residues in the CDR3. CDR3 sequence (DNA): TGCAGTGCTAGCGCCGGGACTAGCAGTAAGACCCAGTACTTC. This gives the protein CSASAGTSSKTQYF.

This clonotype appeared many times. The chain links TRBV11-1 to TRBJ2-5; 9 positions match TRBD1. There are 13 residues in the CDR3. Germline CDR1 reads SGHAT; CDR2 reads FQDESV (reference sequence). Trimming at V came to 5 bases and at J to 5 bases, leaving 3 bases not matched to a gene. CDR3 sequence (DNA): TGTGCCAGCAGCACAGGGGGCGGGGAGACCCAGTACTTC. Its translation: CASSTGGGETQYF.

This clonotype was recorded many times. This sequence joins TRBV28 and TRBJ1-4; TRBD1 agrees at 7 bases. CDR1 is MDHEN and CDR2 is SYDVKM in the germline V gene. The CDR3 runs to 12 residues. V trimming: 6 bases; J trimming: 8 bases; junction bases outside the gene matches: 3. For the CDR3, the DNA is TGTGCCAGCAGGACAGGGTTCGAAAAACTGTTTTTT. As protein: CASRTGFEKLFF.